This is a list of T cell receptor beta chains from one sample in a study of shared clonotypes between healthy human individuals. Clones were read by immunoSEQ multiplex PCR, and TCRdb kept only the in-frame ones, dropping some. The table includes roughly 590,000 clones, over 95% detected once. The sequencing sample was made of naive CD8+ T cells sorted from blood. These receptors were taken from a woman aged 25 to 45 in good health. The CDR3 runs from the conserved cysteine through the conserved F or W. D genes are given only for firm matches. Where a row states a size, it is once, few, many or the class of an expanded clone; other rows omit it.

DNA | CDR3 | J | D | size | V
TGCGCCAGCAGCCTACATAACACCGGGGAGCTGTTTTTT | CASSLHNTGELFF | TRBJ2-2 | NA | NA | TRBV10-2
TGTGCCAGCAGTGAAGCGGCGCGGGAGCAAAACATTCAGTACTTC | CASSEAAREQNIQYF | TRBJ2-4 | TRBD2 | NA | TRBV6-1
TGTGCCAGCAGCGTAGTATTTCGGGGGACCCTAGCCAAAAACATTCAGTACTTC | CASSVVFRGTLAKNIQYF | TRBJ2-4 | NA | NA | TRBV9
TGTGCCAGCAGCTTACGAGTGACTGAAGCTTTCTTT | CASSLRVTEAFF | TRBJ1-1 | NA | NA | TRBV7-9
TGTGCCAGCAGTGAATTTGTAAGAACTGAAGCTTTCTTT | CASSEFVRTEAFF | TRBJ1-1 | NA | NA | TRBV25-1
TGTGCTAGTGGTTTGTTAGCGGGGGGTCTCACAGATACGCAGTATTTT | CASGLLAGGLTDTQYF | TRBJ2-3 | TRBD2 | NA | TRBV12-5
TGTGCCAGCAGCGCCGCTGGGAACAGGTTAAGAAACACCATATATTTT | CASSAAGNRLRNTIYF | TRBJ1-3 | NA | once | TRBV11-2
TGTGCCAGTAGCTTCGACAGGGAAACTGAAGCTTTCTTT | CASSFDRETEAFF | TRBJ1-1 | TRBD1 | few | TRBV19
TGTGCCAGCAACGGCGGGACCGGGGCCGGGGAGCTGTTTTTT | CASNGGTGAGELFF | TRBJ2-2 | NA | NA | TRBV5-4
TGTGCCAGCAGCCAAGAGGACGGAAGCTCCTACGAGCAGTACTTC | CASSQEDGSSYEQYF | TRBJ2-7 | NA | NA | TRBV14
TGTGCCAGCAGTGATCGGGGGCGAGGTTTACTAGATACGCAGTATTTT | CASSDRGRGLLDTQYF | TRBJ2-3 | NA | NA | TRBV2
TGTGCCTGGAGCCTAGGGACAGGGGCTGAAAAACTGTTTTTT | CAWSLGTGAEKLFF | TRBJ1-4 | TRBD1 | NA | TRBV30
TGTGCCAGCAGCTTTAGCGGGAGGGTGTATAATGAGCAGTTCTTC | CASSFSGRVYNEQFF | TRBJ2-1 | TRBD2 | NA | TRBV5-4
TGCAGTGCAGCCCGTGGGCAGTTCTTC | CSAARGQFF | TRBJ2-1 | NA | once | TRBV20-1
TGTGCCAGCAGAGACCCGCGGACTAGCGGGAGGGCCCAGCACGAGCAGTACTTC | CASRDPRTSGRAQHEQYF | TRBJ2-7 | TRBD2 | once | TRBV28
TGTGCCAGCTCAATAGGATCAGGGGCCTTTAACACTGAAGCTTTCTTT | CASSIGSGAFNTEAFF | TRBJ1-1 | NA | NA | TRBV19
TGTGCCAGCAGCGGAATCTACGAGCAGTACTTC | CASSGIYEQYF | TRBJ2-7 | NA | NA | TRBV7-9
TGTGCCAGCAGCCTCCCCCTCAGGGGGAGCCGGACCTACGAGCAGTACTTC | CASSLPLRGSRTYEQYF | TRBJ2-7 | TRBD1 | NA | TRBV7-8